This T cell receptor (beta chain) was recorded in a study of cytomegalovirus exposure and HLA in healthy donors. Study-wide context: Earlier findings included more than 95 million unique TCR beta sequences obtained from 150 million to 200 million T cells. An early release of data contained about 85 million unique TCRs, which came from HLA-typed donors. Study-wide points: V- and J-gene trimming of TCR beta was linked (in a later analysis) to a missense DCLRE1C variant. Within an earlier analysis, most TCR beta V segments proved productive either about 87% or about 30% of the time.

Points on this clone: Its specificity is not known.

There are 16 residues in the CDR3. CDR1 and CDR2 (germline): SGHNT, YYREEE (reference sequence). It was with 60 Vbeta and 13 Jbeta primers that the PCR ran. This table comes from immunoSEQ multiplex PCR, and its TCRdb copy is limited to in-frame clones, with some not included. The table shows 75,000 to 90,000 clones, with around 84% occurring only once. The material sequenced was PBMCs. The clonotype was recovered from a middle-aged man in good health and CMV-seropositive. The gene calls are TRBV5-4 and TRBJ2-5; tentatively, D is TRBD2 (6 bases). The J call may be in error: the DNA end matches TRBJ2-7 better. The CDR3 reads CASRSALGGHSYEQYF. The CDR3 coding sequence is TGTGCCAGCAGATCCGCGTTGGGGGGTCACTCCTACGAGCAGTACTTC.